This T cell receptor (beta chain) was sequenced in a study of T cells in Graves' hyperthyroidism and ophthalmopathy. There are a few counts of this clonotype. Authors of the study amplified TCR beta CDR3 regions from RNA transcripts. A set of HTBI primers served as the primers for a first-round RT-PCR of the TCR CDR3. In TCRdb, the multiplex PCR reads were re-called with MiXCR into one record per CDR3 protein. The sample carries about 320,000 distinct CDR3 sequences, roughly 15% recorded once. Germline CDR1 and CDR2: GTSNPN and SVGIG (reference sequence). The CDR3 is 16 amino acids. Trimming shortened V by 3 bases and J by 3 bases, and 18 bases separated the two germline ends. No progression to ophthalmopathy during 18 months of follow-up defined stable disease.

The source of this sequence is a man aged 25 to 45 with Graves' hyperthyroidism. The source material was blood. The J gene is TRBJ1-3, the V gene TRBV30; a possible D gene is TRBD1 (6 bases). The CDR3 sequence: CAWSEPHRDGGNTIYF. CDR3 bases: TGTGCCTGGAGCGAACCTCACAGGGACGGTGGAAACACCATATATTTT.